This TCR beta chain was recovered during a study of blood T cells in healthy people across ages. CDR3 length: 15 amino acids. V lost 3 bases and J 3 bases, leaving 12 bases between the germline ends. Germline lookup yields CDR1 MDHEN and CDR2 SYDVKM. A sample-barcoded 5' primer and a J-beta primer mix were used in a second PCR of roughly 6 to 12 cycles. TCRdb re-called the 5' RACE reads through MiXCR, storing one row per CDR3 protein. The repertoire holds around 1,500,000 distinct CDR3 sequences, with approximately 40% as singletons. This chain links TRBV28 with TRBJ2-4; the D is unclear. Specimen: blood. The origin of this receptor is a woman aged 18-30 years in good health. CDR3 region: CASSFPGPIKNIQYF. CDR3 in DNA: TGTGCCAGCAGTTTCCCCGGACCCATCAAAAACATTCAGTACTTC.